This is a list of T cell receptor beta chains from one sample in a study of control samples from healthy donors and cancer patients. Some clones are missing from TCRdb's copy, which holds only in-frame ones; the method was immunoSEQ multiplex PCR. The sample lists under 450,000 clones, roughly 90% occurring once. The sample consisted of PBMCs. The source of these receptors is a man aged 35-49 years with head and neck cancer. CDR3s include the opening cysteine and the closing phenylalanine or tryptophan. The size field is filled for only some rows; it gives once, few, many or a size class.

NA	TRBV9	TRBJ2-2	CASSSRSGGELFF
NA	TRBV11-2	TRBJ1-5	CASSLAVHQPQHF
NA	TRBV19	TRBJ2-3	CASRQQGLGTDTQYF
NA	TRBV6-7	TRBJ1-5	CASSYPDRDYQPQHF
NA	TRBV27	TRBJ2-6	CASSLSTSTAGANVLTF
NA	TRBV5-6	TRBJ2-7	CASSFPGSNSYEQYF
NA	TRBV28	TRBJ2-7	CASRDRAYEQYF
NA	TRBV7-8	TRBJ2-7	CASSLNQAEAYEQYF
NA	TRBV3-1/TRBV3-2	TRBJ2-2	CASSSHGGSTGELFF
NA	TRBV15	TRBJ2-1	CATSSPDRGSFDEQFF
NA	TRBV6-5	TRBJ1-4	CASSSQVRDEKLFF
NA	TRBV23-1	TRBJ1-5	CASSSRAKQPQHF
NA	TRBV4-2	TRBJ1-4	CASSQVTVGTANEKLFF
NA	TRBV9	TRBJ2-5	CASSVYTGNGETQYF
few	TRBV10-3	TRBJ2-3	CAISVPAGGQSDTQYF
NA	TRBV7-2	TRBJ1-2	CASNEGQAVYGYTF
NA	TRBV11-2	TRBJ2-1	CASSPPDTYNEQFF
NA	TRBV6-1	TRBJ2-3	CASSVEGGGFPSLQYF
NA	TRBV7-6	TRBJ2-5	CASSFLPDGKGTQYF
NA	TRBV7-3	TRBJ2-2	CASSLTSQLSGPGELFF
NA	TRBV10-3	TRBJ1-1	CAISPGQNTEAFF
NA	TRBV4-2	TRBJ1-1	CASSQGDGGMNTEAFF
few	TRBV24-1	TRBJ2-1	CASSGQGYNEQFF
NA	TRBV30	TRBJ2-3	CAWSLTGGPTDTQYF
NA	TRBV29-1	TRBJ2-7	CSVGGSGGYEQYF
NA	TRBV2	TRBJ1-6	CASSAVGLSSPLHF
NA	TRBV5-1	TRBJ1-5	CASSLGTGNFNQPQHF
NA	TRBV28	TRBJ1-5	CASSFVRSNQPQHF
NA	TRBV27	TRBJ1-2	CASSSHRVGGYTF
NA	TRBV7-3	TRBJ2-7	CASSRWGGNYEQYF
once	TRBV30	TRBJ2-5	CAWRGGTRETQYF
NA	TRBV7-9	TRBJ1-4	CASSLSLLQGLFF
NA	TRBV27	TRBJ2-7	CASSLSGTSYEQYF
NA	TRBV14	TRBJ2-7	CASSLGPPGTAFDSYEQYF
NA	TRBV6-5	TRBJ1-1	CASRTEGQNPFF
NA	TRBV6-2/TRBV6-3	TRBJ2-5	CASSLDGLLQETQYF
NA	TRBV3-1/TRBV3-2	TRBJ1-6	CASSRRDRDSPLHF
NA	TRBV11-2	TRBJ1-3	CASSVIRTDSGNTIYF
once	TRBV7-2	TRBJ1-5	CASSFDRRDNQPQHF
NA	TRBV5-4	TRBJ2-5	CASSFPGQETQYF
NA	TRBV5-6	TRBJ2-1	CASSRDRGNEQFF
NA	TRBV11-1	TRBJ2-7	CASSLGSPYEQYF
NA	TRBV2	TRBJ1-4	CASSGVGGAFEKLFF
NA	TRBV4-1	TRBJ2-3	CASSPRTSGGSTDTQYF
few	TRBV5-4	TRBJ2-7	CASTSSAGGPGQYF
NA	TRBV4-2	TRBJ1-1	CASSQEWTSKSAEAFF
NA	TRBV2	TRBJ2-5	CASRLAGGLRETQYF
NA	TRBV9	TRBJ1-4	CASSVDGGAEKLFF
NA	TRBV7-9	TRBJ1-4	CASSFGRSGHNEKLFF
NA	TRBV2	TRBJ1-5	CASSGGNPGQPQHF